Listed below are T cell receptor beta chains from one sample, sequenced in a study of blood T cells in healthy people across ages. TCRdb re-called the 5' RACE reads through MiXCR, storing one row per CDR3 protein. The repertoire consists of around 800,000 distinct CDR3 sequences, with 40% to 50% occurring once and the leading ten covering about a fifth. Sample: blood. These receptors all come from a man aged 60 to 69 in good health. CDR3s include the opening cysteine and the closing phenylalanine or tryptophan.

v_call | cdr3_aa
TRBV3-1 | CASSPADRGSYEQYF
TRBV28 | CASSVLPGGETQYF
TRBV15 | CATSRDTLEQYF
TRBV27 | CASSQGANNYGYTF
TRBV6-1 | CASTRQALYSNQPQHF
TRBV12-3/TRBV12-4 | CASTVQGNLNTEAFF
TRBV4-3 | CASSQDYDLTWGANVLTF
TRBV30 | CAWTRDSYGYTF
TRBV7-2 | CASSLVSPGTGDDEQYF
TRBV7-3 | CASSLLARGNEQFF
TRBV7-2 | CASSSQGTVQETQYF
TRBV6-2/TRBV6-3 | CASSYFGGTNSPLHF